The source of this T cell receptor beta chain is a study of CD8+CD57+ T cells in acquired aplastic anemia. Overall study: The DNA of sorted CD4+ and CD8+ cells averaged roughly 3.2 ug.

The sequenced patients had an expansion of CD8+CD57+ cells seen by flow cytometry. Both TCR beta VDJ combination and CDR3 sequence profiling were carried out. Genomic DNA was the template for this profiling. TCRdb re-analysed the reads in MiXCR, keeping a single row per CDR3 protein. The sample carries around 500,000 distinct CDR3 sequences, about a third recorded once. On this clonotype: What it binds is unknown.

Regarding the study as a whole: Overlapping CD8+ CDR3 repertoires of patients and controls contained under 35 shared sequences.

CDR1 and CDR2 from the germline V gene are MNHEY and SVGAGI. V was pared by 4 bases and J by 3 bases, with 13 bases between. CDR3 length: 14 amino acids. This chain connects TRBV6-5 to TRBJ2-7, with D perhaps matching TRBD2 (5 bases). Input material: sorted CD4+, CD8+, or CD8+CD57+ T cells (not recorded which) from PBMCs. This receptor was identified in a human donor with aplastic anemia. CDR3 sequence reads: CASSSVRTLYEQYF. CDR3 in DNA: TGTGCCAGCAGTTCAGTGCGGACTCTCTACGAGCAGTACTTC.